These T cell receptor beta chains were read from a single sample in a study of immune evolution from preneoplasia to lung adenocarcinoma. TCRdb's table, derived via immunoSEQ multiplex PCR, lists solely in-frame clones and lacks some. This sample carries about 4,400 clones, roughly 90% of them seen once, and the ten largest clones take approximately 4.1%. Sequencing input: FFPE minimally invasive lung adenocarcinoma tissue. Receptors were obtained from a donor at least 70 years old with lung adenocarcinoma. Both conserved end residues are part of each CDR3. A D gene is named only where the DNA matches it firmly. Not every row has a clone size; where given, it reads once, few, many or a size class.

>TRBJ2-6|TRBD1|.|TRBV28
TGTGCCAGCAGTTTCGGGGACAGAAGGCCCTCTGGGGCCAACGTCCTGACTTTC
CASSFGDRRPSGANVLTF
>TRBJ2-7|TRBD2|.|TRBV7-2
TGTGCCAGCAGTCCTAGGGTAGCGGGGCCCTACGAGCAGTACTTC
CASSPRVAGPYEQYF
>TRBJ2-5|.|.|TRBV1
TGCACCAGCAGCCGGAGGCATCTGGAAGAGACCCAGTACTTC
CTSSRRHLEETQYF
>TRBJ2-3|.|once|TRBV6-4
TGTGCCAGCAGTGAAGTGGGCGGAAGCACAGATACGCAGTATTTT
CASSEVGGSTDTQYF
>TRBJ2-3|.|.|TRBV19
TGTGCCAGTAGTACTAATGACCGGTTCACAGATACGCAGTATTTT
CASSTNDRFTDTQYF
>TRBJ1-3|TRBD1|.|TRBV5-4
TGTGCCAGCAGCCCTGAACAGGGGATCTCTGGAAACACCATATATTTT
CASSPEQGISGNTIYF
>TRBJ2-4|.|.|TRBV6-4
TGTGCCAGCAGTGCACGGGAAGGAGACATTCAGTACTTC
CASSAREGDIQYF
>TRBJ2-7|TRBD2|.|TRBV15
TGTGCCACCAGCAGTGGACTAGCGGGAGTCTACGAGCAGTACTTC
CATSSGLAGVYEQYF
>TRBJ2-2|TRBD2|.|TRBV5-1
TGCGCCAGCAGCCCGGGACTAGCGCCCACCGGGGAGCTGTTTTTT
CASSPGLAPTGELFF
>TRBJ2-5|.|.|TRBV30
TGTGCCTGGAGTGTATTGGGACCGCTCGACTTC
CAWSVLGPLDF
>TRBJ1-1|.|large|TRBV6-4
TGTGCCAGCAGTCCAGCATTGAACACTGAAGCTTTCTTT
CASSPALNTEAFF
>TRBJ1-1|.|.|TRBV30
TGTGCCTGGGCGAACAGGGCCACTGAAGCTTTCTTT
CAWANRATEAFF
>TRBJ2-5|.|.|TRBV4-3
TGCGCCAGCAGCCAAGACCACAATGCAGGGGGGCGGGAGACCCAGTACTTC
CASSQDHNAGGRETQYF
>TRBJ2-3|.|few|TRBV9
TGTGCCAGCAGCCCTAGTCGAACAGATACGCAGTATTTT
CASSPSRTDTQYF
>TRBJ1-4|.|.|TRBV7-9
TGTGCCAGCAGCCTCCTCTCGCCTAATGAAAAACTGTTTTTT
CASSLLSPNEKLFF
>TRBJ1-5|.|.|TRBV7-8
TGTGCCAGCAGCTTAACCGGGGGGAGTCAGCCCCAGCATTTT
CASSLTGGSQPQHF
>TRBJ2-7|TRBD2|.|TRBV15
TGTGCCACCAGCAGAGCGGGAGGGACCTACGAGCAGTACTTC
CATSRAGGTYEQYF
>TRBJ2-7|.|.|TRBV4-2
TGTGCCAGCAGCCAAGTGCCAGGGAGTCTAAACGAGCAGTACTTC
CASSQVPGSLNEQYF
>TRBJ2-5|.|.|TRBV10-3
TGTGCCATCAGTGACGTGGGGGGAAAGGGCGAGACCCAGTACTTC
CAISDVGGKGETQYF
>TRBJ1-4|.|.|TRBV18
TGTGCCAGCTCAACCACGTCCCGACAGGACAAAAATGAAAAACTGTTTTTT
CASSTTSRQDKNEKLFF
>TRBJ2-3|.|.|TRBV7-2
TGTGCCAGCAGCTTAGGCGGGACCGTGGGAGATACGCAGTATTTT
CASSLGGTVGDTQYF
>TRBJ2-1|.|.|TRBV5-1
TGCGCCAGCAGCTTGGGGGGGGCCAGCGCCAAAGAGCAGTTCTTC
CASSLGGASAKEQFF
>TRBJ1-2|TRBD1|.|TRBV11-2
TGTGCCAGCAGCGCGAGGACAGGGGATGGCTACACCTTC
CASSARTGDGYTF
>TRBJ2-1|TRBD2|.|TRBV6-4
TGTGCCAGCAGTGACTCGACTAGCGGGAGCAATGAGCAGTTCTTC
CASSDSTSGSNEQFF
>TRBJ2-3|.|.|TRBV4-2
TGTGCCAGCAGCCAAGAGACCCCCCTTTCGGCGTATTTT
CASSQETPLSAYF
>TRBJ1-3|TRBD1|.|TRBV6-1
TGTGCCAGCAGTGAAATAGAGACAGGGTTGGGAAACACCATATATTTT
CASSEIETGLGNTIYF
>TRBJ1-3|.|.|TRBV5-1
TGCGCCAGCAGCTTGGGGGGCCTTGCTGGAAACACCATATATTTT
CASSLGGLAGNTIYF
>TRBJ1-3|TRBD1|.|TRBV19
TGTGCCAGTAGCCCCACCGGGACAGGGGTGAGCTCTGGAAACACCATATATTTT
CASSPTGTGVSSGNTIYF
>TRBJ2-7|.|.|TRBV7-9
TGTGCCAGCAGCTTAGCGGGGCTGGCCAGAGCCTACGAGCAGTACTTC
CASSLAGLARAYEQYF
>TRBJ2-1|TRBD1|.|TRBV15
TGTGCCACCAGCAGAGGCGTGGGACAGGGAGCCTACAATGAGCAGTTCTTC
CATSRGVGQGAYNEQFF
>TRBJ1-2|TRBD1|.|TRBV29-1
TGCAGCGTTGAAAGGGACAGATCATCCGGCTACACCTTC
CSVERDRSSGYTF
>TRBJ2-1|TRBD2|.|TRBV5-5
TGTGCCAGCAGCCGGGGTAGCGGGAGCTCAGTCAATGAGCAGTTCTTC
CASSRGSGSSVNEQFF
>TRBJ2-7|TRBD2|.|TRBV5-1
TGCGCCAGCAGCGGCGCGGGAGGACCCTACGAGCAGTACTTC
CASSGAGGPYEQYF
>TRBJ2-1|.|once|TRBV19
TGTGCCAGTACGTGGGGGCTAGCATTCGGGGGACGCTACAATGAGCAGTTCTTC
CASTWGLAFGGRYNEQFF
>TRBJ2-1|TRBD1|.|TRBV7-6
TGTGCCAGCAGCGCGGGACAGGGAGATTACAATGAGCAGTTCTTC
CASSAGQGDYNEQFF
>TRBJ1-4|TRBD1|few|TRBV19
TGTGCCAGTTCCCCGTCGACCGGGACAGTCGTCTCCAGTAATGAAAAACTGTTTTTT
CASSPSTGTVVSSNEKLFF
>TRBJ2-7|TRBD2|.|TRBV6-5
TGTGCCAGCAGTTCTTTAGCGGGAGGGCCGTACGAGCAGTACTTC
CASSSLAGGPYEQYF
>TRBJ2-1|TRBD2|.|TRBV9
TGTGCCAGCAGCGTAGCTTGGGGTAGCGGGAGCTATGAGCAGTTCTTC
CASSVAWGSGSYEQFF
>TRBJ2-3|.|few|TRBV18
TGTGCCAGCTCATTGGTAGCGGTTAGCACAGATACGCAGTATTTT
CASSLVAVSTDTQYF
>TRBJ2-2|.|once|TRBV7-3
TGTGCCAGCAGCCCCGTTGGGGGGGAGCTGTTTTTT
CASSPVGGELFF
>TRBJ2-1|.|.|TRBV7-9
TGTGCCAGCAGCTTAGGGGACTCTTCCAATGAGCAGTTCTTC
CASSLGDSSNEQFF
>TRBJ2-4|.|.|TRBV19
TGTGCCAGTAGTATTGGGGGGCACATTCAGTACTTC
CASSIGGHIQYF
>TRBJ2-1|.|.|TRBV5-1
TGCGCCAGCAGACTCGTCGATCAGCTCCACGGGAATGAGCAGTTCTTC
CASRLVDQLHGNEQFF
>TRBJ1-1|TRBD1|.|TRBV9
TGTGCCAGCAGCGTTACAGGGGCCGCTGAAGCTTTCTTT
CASSVTGAAEAFF
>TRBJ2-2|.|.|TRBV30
TGTGCCTGGAGGTTTGGGTCCACCGGGGAGCTGTTTTTT
CAWRFGSTGELFF
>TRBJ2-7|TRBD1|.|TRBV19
TGTGCCAGTAGTATATCCCGGACAGGGGGCTCCTACGAGCAGTACTTC
CASSISRTGGSYEQYF
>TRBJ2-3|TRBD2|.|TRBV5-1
TGCGCCAGCAGTTCAGGGACTAGCGGGCCCACAGATACGCAGTATTTT
CASSSGTSGPTDTQYF
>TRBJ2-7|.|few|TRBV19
TGTGCCACCCTCCCCGCGGGGTCTTGCGAGCAGTACTTC
CATLPAGSCEQYF
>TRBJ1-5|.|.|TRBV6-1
TGTGCCAGCAGTGAACAGGCCGAGGGTCAGCCCCAGCATTTT
CASSEQAEGQPQHF
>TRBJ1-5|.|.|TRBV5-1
TGCGCCAGCAGCGCGGACAGCTTCAATCAGCCCCAGCATTTT
CASSADSFNQPQHF
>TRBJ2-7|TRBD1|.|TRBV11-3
TGTGCCAGCAGCTTCCCATTCGGGACAGGGGGAGAGCAGTACTTC
CASSFPFGTGGEQYF
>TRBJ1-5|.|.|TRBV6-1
TGTGCCAGCAGTGAGGGGGAACCCCAGCATTTT
CASSEGEPQHF
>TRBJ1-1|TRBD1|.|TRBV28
TGTGCCAGCAGAACCAGGGGGCTGGCTGAAGCTTTCTTT
CASRTRGLAEAFF
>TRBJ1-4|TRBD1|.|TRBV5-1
TGCGCCAGCAGAGCACAGACACAGGGGTCTGAAAAACTGTTTTTT
CASRAQTQGSEKLFF
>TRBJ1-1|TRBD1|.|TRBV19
TGTGCCAGTAGAGACAGGGAGAAAGCTTTCTTT
CASRDREKAFF
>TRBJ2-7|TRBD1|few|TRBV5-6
TGTGCCAGCAAACAAGACAGGGACGAGCAGTACTTC
CASKQDRDEQYF
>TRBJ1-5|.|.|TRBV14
TGTGCCAGCAGCCAAGGCTATCGGCAGCCCCAGCATTTT
CASSQGYRQPQHF